The clone carrying this T cell receptor (beta chain) was observed a handful of times. Its antigen is not identified. This sample's TCRbeta library carried unique molecular identifier barcodes. TCRdb re-derived calls from the PCR reads in MiXCR, one entry per CDR3 protein. The sample yields roughly 16,000 distinct CDR3 sequences, around 12% seen once. This sample is drawn from a study of T-cell reconstitution after alpha-beta-depleted transplantation in children. Study outcomes and limitations: Hyperexpanded clones declined; after one year, newly produced T cells mostly supplied diversity. Some patients' high day-60 TCRbeta diversity was traced to surviving recipient T cells and thymic progenitors. The study reportedly traced alpha-beta T cells about two months after transplant to several hundred expanded graft clones.

Trimming left V 0 bases short and J 1 base short, with 10 bases between. The CDR3 totals 15 residues. Germline loops: CDR1 LGHNA, CDR2 YNFKEQ. The rearrangement links TRBV4-2 to TRBJ2-7; D assignment may be TRBD1 or TRBD2 (5 bases each). The sequencing here drew on PBMCs, mostly from graft donor cells, taken 180 days after TCRalphabeta/CD19-depleted stem cell transplant. This clonotype was obtained from a boy younger than two who had a stem cell transplant for Wiskott-Aldrich syndrome, so the T cells may come from the graft donor. CDR3 protein: CASSQDSGGSYEQYF. The CDR3 nucleotides are TGTGCCAGCAGCCAAGACTCTGGGGGATCCTACGAGCAGTACTTC.